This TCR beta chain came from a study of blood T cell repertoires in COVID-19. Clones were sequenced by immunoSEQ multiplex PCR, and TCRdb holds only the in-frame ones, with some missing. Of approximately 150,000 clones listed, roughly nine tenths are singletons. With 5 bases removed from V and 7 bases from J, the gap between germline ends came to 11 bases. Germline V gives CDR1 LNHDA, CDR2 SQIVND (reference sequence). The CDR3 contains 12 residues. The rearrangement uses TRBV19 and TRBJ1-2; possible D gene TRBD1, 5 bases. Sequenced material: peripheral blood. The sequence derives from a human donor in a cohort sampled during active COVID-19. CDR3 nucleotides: TGTGCCAGTAGTCCCCAGGGCACTGGCTACACCTTC. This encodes CASSPQGTGYTF.